This TCR beta chain was retrieved from a study of cytomegalovirus exposure and HLA in healthy donors (dated by TCRdb to about 2017). At the level of the whole study: An earlier analysis of some 600 of the donors reported roughly 300 Gb of sequence data and around 120 million unique TCR beta sequences obtained from roughly 180 million T cells. An early release that covered about 600 HLA-typed donors contained around 300 gigabases of sequencing data and 70 million to 100 million unique TCR sequences. Among the roughly 430 genotyped donors, about 85% belonged to the genetic ancestry cluster associated with self-reported Caucasian donors. The study aimed to test whether cataloging public T cell receptors could reveal signatures of past pathogen exposure. The study used immunosequencing to profile the T cell repertoires of about 670 subjects and linked those repertoires to cytomegalovirus serostatus. Along with the approximately 600-subject first cohort, a separate validation cohort of 120 different subjects was used. To predict cytomegalovirus infection status, the study combined high-throughput TCR immunosequencing, statistical association of individual TCRs with disease status, and machine learning. A later analysis re-analyzed previously published TCR beta repertoires from approximately 670 donors and added high-resolution HLA genotyping to study TCR occurrence patterns. Rather than drawing on any new phenotypic data, the later analysis identified candidate immune exposures from TCR beta sequences and the way those sequences occurred across donors. In an earlier analysis of around 540 of the donors, high-throughput TCR beta sequencing was used to judge whether each TCR beta V gene segment behaved as functional or pseudogenic. Donor age, sex, ethnicity and CMV serostatus were collected together with the repertoire data. A later genetic analysis took genome-wide SNP genotypes for about 55% of the 666 donors and used that subset as a discovery cohort. All discovery cohort repertoires had been generated using a single sequencing platform. HLA typing covered class I and class II loci at four-digit resolution. Typing coverage varied by locus: roughly 620-640 donors for A, B, C, DRB1 and DQB1; approximately 560 for DQA1; 606 for DPA1; under 490 for DPB1. Roughly 5 DR-DQ haplotypes were handled as single units for association and clustering because linkage in the cohort was strong. Across under 500 genotyped donors of the cohort, an average of approximately 220,000 unique TCR beta nucleotide sequences per donor were sequenced, and roughly a sixth of those sequences were non-productive. The study at large found these results: In a later genetic analysis, fewer N-insertions in productive TCRs were reported among donors in an Asian-associated ancestry cluster than the roughly 700-donor mean. The authors suggested that the approach could potentially be generalized to other disease states and immunological phenotypes. A further reported finding was that TCR beta sequences accurately predicted the HLA-A and HLA-B alleles for most subjects in the first cohort. The study gave a list of roughly 150 TCR beta chains associated with cytomegalovirus. The earlier analysis of a few hundred of the donors excluded 15 to 20 rarely observed V segments, including chromosome 9 orphons, because counts were too low. An association between a missense DCLRE1C variant and V-gene and J-gene trimming of TCR beta chains was found in a later genetic analysis and replicated in an independent cohort. Immune exposure information for the cohort was limited to CMV serostatus. A later analysis found that HLA-associated TCR beta chains were more clonally expanded and had lower generation probabilities than equally common non-associated chains. Because the 87-base-pair reads could not distinguish some IMGT-functional V segments, including TRBV6-2 and TRBV6-3, those segments were excluded. In a later analysis, most CMV-associated TCR beta chains were found to appear HLA-restricted, with HLA associations seemingly driven largely by CMV exposure. In an earlier analysis of a few hundred of the donors, most TCR beta V segments were observed in productive rearrangements about 87% or about 30% of the time, broadly matching IMGT annotations. A later analysis associated 15,000 to 20,000 TCR beta sequences with specific HLA alleles at a false discovery rate of 0.05. Most TCR sequences were observed very rarely across donors, whereas some public TCRs were present in many individuals. Sequencing depth was assumed to be roughly uniform across donors in the presence/absence analyses, though that assumption may not hold. Linkage disequilibrium might explain the correlated functional status among segregating V segments, but an unknown experimental factor could not be excluded. Only TCR beta chains were sequenced in this cohort, and the absence of alpha or paired-chain data limited detectable features. A later analysis found that TCR association rates varied across HLA loci, with DRB1 alleles showing the most associated TCRs and HLA-C alleles the fewest. In vitro tests confirmed that a few of the cytomegalovirus-associated TCR beta chains recognize cytomegalovirus antigens. Because HLA typing was missing for some donors at each locus, association tests included only the typed subset. A later analysis reported that several top co-occurrence clusters appeared linked to parvovirus B19, influenza, CMV and Epstein-Barr virus. A group of highly shared sequence variants was considered likely to be a technical artifact of the sequencing pipeline. Cytomegalovirus status was reported to be diagnosed by the classifier with high specificity and sensitivity in both the original and validation cohorts. When HLA alleles, especially DR and DQ, strongly co-occurred, TCR associations were difficult to assign to individual alleles.

Deletion took 5 bases off V and 0 bases off J, with a span of 4 bases between the germline ends. The germline V gene sets CDR1 to KGHSH and CDR2 to LQKENI. The CDR3 holds 12 amino acids from the cysteine to the phenylalanine. Here the CDR3 DNA is all that survives: 36 bases in frame from base 1. About this clone: What this receptor recognizes is not known. Within one base of it there is no much larger clone, and no base qualities were kept.

Libraries were built with the immunoSEQ multiplex PCR assay. A mixture of 60 forward primers for TCR Vbeta segments and 13 reverse primers for TCR Jbeta segments was used in the multiplex PCR. The CDR3 region of rearranged TCR beta genes was amplified from genomic DNA with a multiplex PCR assay. The Illumina HiSeq System was used to sequence the amplified TCR beta libraries as 87-base-pair reads. In the authors' own workflow: A later analysis tallied roughly 78 million unique TCR beta chains across the 666 repertoires, and approximately 12 million of those chains were shared by two or more donors. Raw reads were error-corrected and collapsed into unique sequences by a nearest-neighbor algorithm in which closely related sequences were merged to remove PCR and sequencing errors. V, D and J gene segments were assigned by aligning CDR3 sequences to IMGT reference sequences. For a sequence to be retained, a match of at least six nucleotides to both a V gene segment and a J gene segment was required. Rearrangements were called productive when the CDR3 lacked stop codons and stayed in frame with V and J; all others were non-productive. CDR3 was defined by IMGT convention, running from the second conserved V-encoded cysteine to the conserved J-encoded phenylalanine. The earlier analysis of some 540 of the donors excluded any sequence lacking an unambiguous match to a single V gene segment. An earlier analysis of several hundred of the donors called V segments functional above 56.7% productive rearrangements and segregating when the between-donor standard deviation exceeded 5%. A statistical classification framework was developed to diagnose cytomegalovirus status using the catalog of TCR beta chain sequences. In a later analysis, TCR nucleotide sequences were compared against IMGT/GENE-DB human TR gene sequences so that V and J genes could be assigned. The TCRdist pipeline was used in a later analysis to assign CDR3 sequences and most-parsimonious VDJ recombination scenarios. In a later analysis, each TCR beta chain was defined by its CDR3 amino acid sequence together with its V-gene family, and reads lacking a unique V-gene family were excluded. As a way to deal with suspected cross-contamination and a sequencing artifact, a later analysis dropped 592 nucleotide sequences that were highly shared and had low generation probability. A later analysis calculated a clonal expansion index for each public chain from normalized within-repertoire ranks of inferred template counts. In a later analysis, generation probabilities were computed using a VDJ recombination model fitted to out-of-frame rearrangements, and the results were checked against IGoR. A later analysis scored TCR-TCR, TCR-HLA and TCR-CMV co-occurrence with hypergeometric tests, applying a repertoire-size bias correction to TCR pairs. A later analysis estimated false discovery rates by permuting HLA or CMV assignments 20 times. A later analysis grouped co-occurring TCRs with DBSCAN, adding TCRdist sequence similarity when clustering within HLA-allele-positive subsets. Co-occurrence clustering excluded repertoires with fewer than 30,000 or more than 120,000 public chains, plus five with anomalous nucleotide sharing. As stored in TCRdb, this immuneACCESS dataset retains in-frame rearrangements with V and J assigned. A fraction of the clones does not appear; measured against another copy, unresolved V genes explain less than half of the discrepancy, and the remainder lacks a known reason. V and J calls and clone size are those listed in that table; D and trimming were worked out from the DNA. The table for this sample lists about 160,000 clones; 82% of them were counted only once. 8.5% of the sample rests with the top ten.

The cohort consisted of some 670 healthy bone marrow donors. At the time of sampling, every cohort member was nominally healthy, though immune exposures that went unrecorded were likely present. The donor was CMV seropositive and belonged to the group of 250 to 350 seropositive cohort members. A peripheral blood sample was collected from each donor, and TCR beta sequencing was performed on peripheral blood mononuclear cells. The Qiagen DNeasy Blood Extraction Kit was used to extract genomic DNA from the blood cell samples. In this chain, TRBV18 is recombined with TRBJ1-1; the D gene lacks a confident call. The receptor was derived from a male donor in good health and CMV-seropositive. Input material: PBMCs. CDR3 region: CASSSMNTEAFF. The nucleotide sequence is given as TGTGCCAGCTCATCCATGAACACTGAAGCTTTCTTT. Extended through the reference TRBV18 and TRBJ1-1 proteins, this CDR3 yields the full variable domain: NAGVMQNPRHLVRRRGQEARLRCSPMKGHSHVYWYRQLPEEGLKFMVYLQKENIIDESGMPKERFSAEFPKEGPSILRIQQVVRGDSAAYFCASSSMNTEAFFGQGTRLTVV.